This TCR beta chain was captured in a study of regulatory T cells in long-lasting Graves disease. Study-wide findings and caveats: Segments TRBV28, TRBJ1-2 and TRBJ2-5 showed preferential usage in persistent disease.

Noted time point: newly diagnosed GD, antithyroid drugs for less than 3 months. The TCR library was made from RNA extracted from PBMCs. Only a few counts were recorded for this clonotype. Antigen unknown. This CDR3 region has 13 residues. Per the germline V gene, CDR1 is LNHNV and CDR2 is YYDKDF (reference sequence). Arm-PCR with iRepertoire HTBI primers amplified the CDR3 regions for these TCR beta libraries. Original data processing: Across samples, around 60 TRBV and some 13 TRBJ segments were found. Via MiXCR, TCRdb re-called the multiplex PCR reads, giving one row per CDR3 protein. TCRdb, not the authors, supplied the V and J calls. This table holds approximately 460,000 distinct CDR3 sequences, 16% found once. These data also featured in a second study, about T cells in Graves' hyperthyroidism and ophthalmopathy.

The rearrangement uses TRBV15 and TRBJ2-1; D remains unclear. The closer fit of TRBJ2-3 to the DNA end suggests the J call may be wrong. The specimen was peripheral blood mononuclear cells (PBMCs), collected at new diagnosis, from a patient treated with antithyroid drugs. The receptor's source is a woman younger than 45 with Graves disease. Written as DNA, the CDR3 is TGTGCCACCAGCAGAGCGGCGGCAGATACGCAGTATTTT. Protein: CATSRAAADTQYF.